The entry below describes one T cell receptor beta chain. Antigen specificity is unknown. RNA extraction and reverse transcription yielded cDNA as sequencing template. Profiled with immunoSEQ multiplex PCR; TCRdb holds only in-frame clones, not every one. Of 220,000 or so clones in the sample, 50% to 60% were seen once. The sample belongs to a study of CD8+ T cells in alopecia areata. Study-wide results and caveats: Sharing of TCRs across patients appeared less clear than in mice, possibly for HLA-related reasons.

The CDR3 runs 14 residues. CDR1 and CDR2 (germline): SGHRS, YFSETQ. Trimming pared 4 bases from V and 2 bases from J, leaving 13 bases between. The chain joins TRBV5-1 to TRBJ2-7, with D tentatively TRBD2 (6 bases). The sequencing here drew on CD4+ T cells sorted from blood, taken at week 0. The sequence was collected from a human donor with alopecia areata. The CDR3 DNA follows: TGCGCCAGCAGCCGCGGGACCGACACCTACGAGCAGTACTTC. The encoded protein is CASSRGTDTYEQYF. Using reference TRBV5-1 and TRBJ2-7 for the parts outside the CDR3, the full variable domain is KAGVTQTPRYLIKTRGQQVTLSCSPISGHRSVSWYQQTPGQGLQFLFEYFSETQRNKGNFPGRFSGRQFSNSRSEMNVSTLELGDSALYLCASSRGTDTYEQYFGPGTRLTVT.